One sample yielded the 13 T cell receptor beta chains listed below, sequenced in a study of T cell responses to AZD1222 COVID-19 vaccine. Assay: immunoSEQ multiplex PCR; the TCRdb copy retains only in-frame clones and omits some. The top ten hold almost 8% of the sample, which has under 30,000 clones, more than 85% seen once. Sequencing used peripheral blood, obtained 28 days after the second AZD1222 dose. The receptors originated from an adult who received the AZD1222 COVID-19 vaccine.

The rearrangement joins TRBV7-9 to TRBJ1-6, with TRBD1 as a possible D gene (5 bases). Trimming cost V 5 bases and J 3 bases, with 8 bases left between them. CDR3 size: 14 residues. Looked up from germline, CDR1 is SEHNR and CDR2 is FQNEAQ (reference sequence). CDR3 coding DNA: TGTGCCAGCAGCGGCAGGGACTATAATTCACCCCTCCACTTT. Its translation: CASSGRDYNSPLHF.

The V and J genes are TRBV5-5 and TRBJ2-7; D is perhaps TRBD1 or TRBD2 (5 bases each). The germline V and J ends were trimmed by 3 bases and 3 bases, with 13 bases remaining between them. The germline V gene encodes CDR1 SGHKS and CDR2 YYEKEE (reference sequence). CDR3 size: 14 residues. This CDR3 is CASSSAGTHYEQYF. DNA for the CDR3: TGTGCCAGCAGCTCCGCCGGGACCCACTACGAGCAGTACTTC.

V gene TRBV11-3 combines with J gene TRBJ2-7, with a possible D match to TRBD2 (5 bases). The germline gives CDR1 SGHNT, CDR2 YENEEA. The V gene lost 7 bases and the J gene lost 6 bases, with 28 bases spanning the gap. This CDR3 is 17 amino acids long. Here the CDR3 DNA reads TGTGCCAGCACCAACCTGGACGAGCGGCACTGGGTCGCCGAGCAGTACTTC. Translation gives CASTNLDERHWVAEQYF.

V gene TRBV18 combines with J gene TRBJ2-2; D might be TRBD1 (6 bases). The CDR3 is made up of 15 amino acids. Germline V gives CDR1 KGHSH, CDR2 LQKENI. V was trimmed by 3 bases and J by 2 bases, leaving 10 bases between them. The CDR3 region is CASSPGTSNTGELFF. CDR3 nucleotides: TGTGCCAGCTCACCCGGGACATCCAACACCGGGGAGCTGTTTTTT.

The chain links TRBV7-9 to TRBJ1-1, with TRBD1 as a possible D gene (5 bases). The ends were cut back, 0 bases at V and 1 base at J, with 9 bases in the middle. The CDR3 has 15 amino acids. The germline V gene has CDR1 SEHNR and CDR2 FQNEAQ (reference sequence). Here the CDR3 reads CASSLAVGENTEAFF. Written as DNA, the CDR3 is TGTGCCAGCAGCTTAGCGGTGGGGGAGAACACTGAAGCTTTCTTT.

The rearrangement uses TRBV5-1 and TRBJ1-1; TRBD1 matches at 11 bases. V gave up 3 bases and J gave up 5 bases; unmatched junction bases: 3. The CDR3 is 14 residues long. Germline-derived CDR1 and CDR2 are SGHRS and YFSETQ. The CDR3 sequence: CASSWGTGGTEAFF. In DNA form, the CDR3 reads TGCGCCAGCAGCTGGGGGACAGGGGGAACTGAAGCTTTCTTT.

This clone was seen a single time. The chain recombines TRBV28 with TRBJ1-3; D is perhaps TRBD1 (5 bases). This CDR3 comprises 16 residues. The V end was cut by 6 bases, the J end by 0 bases, with 15 bases between. CDR1 is MDHEN and CDR2 is SYDVKM in the germline V gene. The CDR3 is CASSPWGDSSGNTIYF. The CDR3 nucleotides are TGTGCCAGCAGCCCCTGGGGAGACAGCTCTGGAAACACCATATATTTT.

The chain combines TRBV24-1 with TRBJ2-1, with 13 positions matching TRBD2. V trimming: 4 bases; J trimming: 0 bases; junction bases outside the gene matches: 5. The CDR3 is made up of 18 amino acids. CDR1 and CDR2 from the germline V gene are KGHDR and SFDVKD. CDR3 bases: TGTGCCACCAGTGACACCGGACTAGCGGGGGCCTCCTACAATGAGCAGTTCTTC. It codes for CATSDTGLAGASYNEQFF.

The V and J genes are TRBV28 and TRBJ2-1, with 10 bases identical to TRBD2. CDR1 and CDR2 (germline): MDHEN, SYDVKM. There are 16 residues in the CDR3. Trimming removed 2 bases from V and 5 bases from J; junction bases left unmatched: 6. The chain's CDR3 is CASSLVSSGGHNEQFF. The CDR3 bases are TGTGCCAGCAGTTTAGTATCTAGCGGGGGCCACAATGAGCAGTTCTTC. Combining the CDR3 with reference TRBV28 and TRBJ2-1 gives the whole variable domain DVKVTQSSRYLVKRTGEKVFLECVQDMDHENMFWYRQDPGLGLRLIYFSYDVKMKEKGDIPEGYSVSREKKERFSLILESASTNQTSMYLCASSLVSSGGHNEQFFGPGTRLTVL.

The chain recombines TRBV10-3 with TRBJ2-7, with TRBD1 matching over 9 bases. Germline trimming cut 6 bases from V and 3 bases from J; bases unmatched to any gene: 3. CDR3 length equals 13 residues. The germline V gene encodes CDR1 ENHRY and CDR2 SYGVKD. The DNA of the CDR3 is TGTGCCATCAGCGGGGGACAGGGCTACGAGCAGTACTTC. It specifies CAISGGQGYEQYF.

The chain joins TRBV19 to TRBJ1-6; D ambiguous. The V gene lost 8 bases and the J gene lost 4 bases, with 9 bases spanning the gap. The germline CDR1 and CDR2 sequences are LNHDA and SQIVND (reference sequence). CDR3 length equals 13 residues. CDR3 coding DNA: TGTGCCAGTCGGGCCGGGTATAATTCACCCCTCCACTTT. This encodes CASRAGYNSPLHF.

This clone was observed once. V gene TRBV5-1 combines with J gene TRBJ2-1; D is unclear. V gave up 1 base and J gave up 6 bases, with 8 bases separating them. Germline CDR1 is SGHRS and CDR2 is YFSETQ. The CDR3 covers 13 residues. The chain's CDR3 is CASSLRGVNEQFF. The CDR3 DNA reads as TGCGCCAGCAGCTTGAGAGGCGTCAATGAGCAGTTCTTC.

The chain joins TRBV27 to TRBJ1-4, with TRBD1 matching over 8 bases. The CDR3 covers 15 residues. Germline loops: CDR1 MNHEY, CDR2 SMNVEV (reference sequence). After removal of 8 bases from V and 7 bases from J, the junction contained 12 bases not matched to a gene. CDR3 residues: CASGAQGAGGEKLFF. The CDR3 DNA reads as TGTGCCAGCGGGGCCCAGGGGGCAGGTGGTGAAAAACTGTTTTTT.